These 28 T cell receptor beta chains were sequenced from one sample in a study of a mutant IDH1 vaccine in newly diagnosed glioma. These receptors' antigens are unknown. Time point specified: week 23, last vaccination. Mutant IDH1 20-mer peptide, at 300 ug, made up each vaccine dose, with topical imiquimod. TCRdb keeps only in-frame clones here, not all; method: immunoSEQ multiplex PCR. The table includes roughly 36,000 clones, around 87% detected once. Sequenced here: PBMCs, sampled from a glioma patient whose treatment included an IDH1 peptide vaccine. Receptors were obtained from a man aged 40-49 years with glioma.

The chain has TRBV30 and TRBJ1-4, with D unresolved. V was trimmed by 0 bases and J by 4 bases, leaving 6 bases between them. The germline V gene has CDR1 GTSNPN and CDR2 SVGIG (reference sequence). This CDR3 has 13 residues. CDR3 in DNA: TGTGCCTGGAGTGTAACCGATAATGAAAAACTGTTTTTT. Amino acids: CAWSVTDNEKLFF.

The V call is TRBV10-3, the J call TRBJ1-5; D gene unclear. The V end lost 3 bases, the J end lost 1 base, and 1 base lay between the germline ends. Germline-derived CDR1 and CDR2 are ENHRY and SYGVKD. This CDR3 has 12 amino acids. CDR3 sequence (DNA): TGTGCCATCAGTGACAGCAATCAGCCCCAGCATTTT. Amino acids: CAISDSNQPQHF.

The CDR3 DNA is TGTGCCAGCAGCTTAGAATCCAGAACTGAAGCTTTCTTT. Translation gives CASSLESRTEAFF. The V call is TRBV7-2, the J call TRBJ1-1; D remains ambiguous. There are 13 residues in the CDR3. The V gene's germline CDR1 is SGHTA and CDR2 FQGNSA. Trimming removed 1 base at V and 5 bases at J, with 8 bases between.

The J gene is TRBJ1-5, the V gene TRBV5-6; D is possibly TRBD1 (5 bases). In germline, CDR1 is SGHDT, CDR2 YYEEEE. The length of the CDR3 is 17 residues. V was shortened by 3 bases and J by 3 bases, with 19 bases between the two germline ends. The CDR3 region is CASSSTITGDLNQPQHF. Here the CDR3 DNA reads TGTGCCAGCAGCTCTACTATTACGGGGGATCTCAATCAGCCCCAGCATTTT.

This clone was detected only a few times. V and J are TRBV30 and TRBJ1-1, with D possibly TRBD1 on 5 matching bases. V shed 2 bases and J shed 1 base, with 11 bases lying between them. The CDR3 runs to 14 residues. Germline V gene sequence: CDR1 GTSNPN, CDR2 SVGIG (reference sequence). CDR3 coding DNA: TGTGCCTGGAGTCCAGGGATCCAGAACACTGAAGCTTTCTTT. Translated, it gives CAWSPGIQNTEAFF.

The chain carries TRBV27 and TRBJ1-1; D uncertain. This CDR3 comprises 15 residues. Germline V gene data show CDR1 as MNHEY and CDR2 as SMNVEV (reference sequence). The ends were cut back, 6 bases at V and 0 bases at J, with 14 bases in the middle. The CDR3 sequence is CASRQDLTMNTEAFF. The DNA of the CDR3 is TGTGCCAGCAGGCAGGATTTAACTATGAACACTGAAGCTTTCTTT.

The CDR3 region is CAWSVTDEQYV. The CDR3 coding sequence is TGTGCCTGGAGTGTAACGGACGAGCAGTACGTC. The chain combines TRBV30 with TRBJ2-7, with no clear D. Germline V lookup: CDR1 GTSNPN, CDR2 SVGIG (reference sequence). This CDR3 has 11 residues. V lost 0 bases to trimming and J lost 5 bases, with 5 bases between them.

This chain connects TRBV4-2 to TRBJ2-6; D gene uncertain. CDR1 is LGHNA, CDR2 YNFKEQ, per germline. V dropped 1 base and J dropped 0 bases, with 7 bases sitting between them. This CDR3 is built from 16 residues. The CDR3: CASSQVISSGANVLTF. CDR3 nucleotide sequence: TGTGCCAGCAGCCAAGTGATAAGCTCTGGGGCCAACGTCCTGACTTTC.

V and J are TRBV6-5 and TRBJ2-5; D unresolved. The CDR3 covers 11 residues. Germline lookup yields CDR1 MNHEY and CDR2 SVGAGI. Trimming left V 5 bases short and J 7 bases short, with 8 bases between. CDR3 loop: CASSRRRTQYF. The CDR3, as DNA: TGTGCCAGCAGTCGCCGGCGGACCCAGTACTTC.

The chain recombines TRBV7-2 with TRBJ1-2; D gene uncertain. The CDR3 length is 13 residues. Germline lookup yields CDR1 SGHTA and CDR2 FQGNSA. The ends were cut back, 6 bases at V and 4 bases at J, with 12 bases in the middle. The CDR3 spells CASRLSWTYGYTF. CDR3 bases: TGTGCCAGCAGGCTGTCCTGGACCTATGGCTACACCTTC.

V usage is TRBV4-3 and J usage is TRBJ2-1; 9 positions match TRBD2. From germline, CDR1 is LGHNA and CDR2 YSLEER. This CDR3 is built from 15 residues. V was pared by 5 bases and J by 2 bases, with 4 bases of the junction left unmatched. In DNA, the CDR3 is TGCGCCAGCAGCTTAACTAGCGGGCCCTACAATGAGCAGTTCTTC. Residues: CASSLTSGPYNEQFF.

This sequence joins TRBV4-1 and TRBJ1-4; 7 bases match TRBD1. Losses at the gene ends were 0 bases for V and 3 bases for J; bases not matched to a gene: 7. Germline V lookup: CDR1 MGHRA, CDR2 YSYEKL. The CDR3 is made up of 17 amino acids. In DNA, the CDR3 is TGCGCCAGCAGCCAAGAGTGGAGGGGGCGAGCTAATGAAAAACTGTTTTTT. Protein: CASSQEWRGRANEKLFF.

V and J are TRBV5-1 and TRBJ1-2; weak D call: TRBD1 (6 bases). The CDR3 loop spans 14 amino acids. Germline CDR1 SGHRS, CDR2 YFSETQ. Trimming took off 4 bases at V and 6 bases at J, with 16 bases between the two ends. CDR3 nucleotide sequence: TGCGCCAGCAGCACTAGGACAGAGGGTAATGGCTACACCTTC. As protein: CASSTRTEGNGYTF.

The gene calls are TRBV28 and TRBJ1-2; weak D call: TRBD1 (5 bases). The germline CDR1 and CDR2 sequences are MDHEN and SYDVKM. This CDR3 comprises 11 residues. The ends were cut back, 3 bases at V and 10 bases at J, with 9 bases in the middle. The CDR3 reads CASSFPGTYTF. The CDR3 DNA is TGTGCCAGCAGTTTTCCCGGGACCTACACCTTC.

The rearrangement uses TRBV5-1 and TRBJ2-6, with TRBD1 matching over 10 bases. V shed 0 bases, J shed 0 bases, and the junction held 0 bases outside the gene matches. CDR3 length: 17 amino acids. Germline assignment: CDR1 SGHRS and CDR2 YFSETQ. CDR3 nucleotide sequence: TGCGCCAGCAGCTTGGGGACAGGGGGCTCTGGGGCCAACGTCCTGACTTTC. Its translation is CASSLGTGGSGANVLTF.

The genes are TRBV5-4 and TRBJ2-3; D not resolved. The germline V gene encodes CDR1 SGHNT and CDR2 YYREEE (reference sequence). The CDR3 sequence is 15 residues long. Trimming left V 4 bases short and J 2 bases short, with 14 bases between. The CDR3, as DNA: TGTGCCAGCAGCCCCGACGCCCGGTTCACAGATACGCAGTATTTT. It is translated as CASSPDARFTDTQYF.

The chain couples TRBV6-5 to TRBJ2-1; a possible D gene is TRBD1 (6 bases). The V gene lost 8 bases and the J gene lost 4 bases, with 15 bases spanning the gap. This CDR3 is 14 amino acids long. CDR1 MNHEY and CDR2 SVGAGI come from the germline V gene. The CDR3 nucleotides are TGTGCCAGCGGAAAGGGACAATCATACAATGAGCAGTTCTTC. Encoded protein: CASGKGQSYNEQFF.

The J gene is TRBJ2-1, the V gene TRBV28; D might be TRBD1 (5 bases). The CDR3 extends over 14 amino acids. Trimming took 3 bases from V and 0 from J, leaving 6 bases between them. In germline, CDR1 is MDHEN, CDR2 SYDVKM. The CDR3 region has the DNA TGTGCCAGCAGTTTCCAGGGCTCCTACAATGAGCAGTTCTTC. Translation gives CASSFQGSYNEQFF.

The gene calls are TRBV28 and TRBJ1-4; D unresolved. The CDR3 sequence is 11 residues long. Germline lookup yields CDR1 MDHEN and CDR2 SYDVKM. V was clipped by 6 bases and J by 4 bases, with 3 bases between them. The CDR3: CASSLNEKLFF. Here the CDR3 DNA reads TGTGCCAGCAGCCTTAATGAAAAACTGTTTTTT.

By share, this clone ranks as large (0.1 to 1%). CDR3 sequence (DNA): TGTGCCAGCAGTCTGGGACTTGAGATGAACACTGAAGCTTTCTTT. It codes for CASSLGLEMNTEAFF. The V call is TRBV6-5, the J call TRBJ1-1; possibly TRBD1 for D (5 bases). Deletions cut 5 bases from V and 0 bases from J, with 13 bases between. CDR1 is MNHEY, CDR2 SVGAGI, per germline. The CDR3 covers 15 residues.

V is TRBV19 and J is TRBJ1-3; D is possibly TRBD1 (6 bases). V lost 9 bases and J 0 bases, leaving 18 bases between the germline ends. Germline loops: CDR1 LNHDA, CDR2 SQIVND (reference sequence). There are 16 residues in the CDR3. The CDR3 region is CASSQRGGLSGNTIYF. The DNA for the CDR3 is TGTGCCAGCTCTCAGAGGGGGGGGCTCTCTGGAAACACCATATATTTT.

The CDR3 here is CASSRTRRNEQFF. The CDR3 coding sequence is TGTGCCAGCAGTCGGACTCGTCGTAATGAGCAGTTCTTC. V usage is TRBV5-6 and J usage is TRBJ2-1, with TRBD2 as a possible D gene (5 bases). CDR1 and CDR2 from the germline V gene are SGHDT and YYEEEE. V lost 5 bases and J 7 bases, leaving 13 bases between the germline ends. This CDR3 comprises 13 residues.

This chain connects TRBV15 to TRBJ2-1; 7 nucleotides agree with TRBD1. The germline gives CDR1 LNHNV, CDR2 YYDKDF (reference sequence). This CDR3 region has 15 residues. V lost 5 bases, J lost 7 bases, and 11 bases stayed unmatched. The CDR3 bases are TGTGCCACCAGCGGATCAGGGGGTAGGCGAAATGAGCAGTTCTTC. Its translation is CATSGSGGRRNEQFF.

The chain combines TRBV4-2 with TRBJ1-2, with TRBD1 as a possible D gene (6 bases). The germline V gene encodes CDR1 LGHNA and CDR2 YNFKEQ. This CDR3 region has 15 residues. V was cut by 4 bases and J by 7 bases, with 19 bases left in between. The DNA of the CDR3 is TGTGCCAGCAGCCCCTTGCGGGGGGCTCGTATTGGCTACACCTTC. Translating gives CASSPLRGARIGYTF.

This clone was seen a single time. V gene TRBV19 combines with J gene TRBJ2-1, with a tentative D call TRBD2 (6 bases). The germline gives CDR1 LNHDA, CDR2 SQIVND (reference sequence). The CDR3 spans 14 residues. Trimming left V 7 bases short and J 2 bases short, with 12 bases between. CDR3 protein: CASTWGGTYNEQFF. The CDR3 DNA reads TGTGCCAGTACCTGGGGAGGTACCTACAATGAGCAGTTCTTC.

The chain employs TRBV10-3 and TRBJ2-5; 8 bases agree with TRBD1. This CDR3 spans 15 amino acids. V trimming: 2 bases; J trimming: 4 bases; junction bases outside the gene matches: 6. The germline CDR1 and CDR2 sequences are ENHRY and SYGVKD. The CDR3 DNA follows: TGTGCCATCAGTGAGCTAGGACAGGGAGGAGAGACCCAGTACTTC. Encoded protein: CAISELGQGGETQYF.

This clone came up once. V gene TRBV7-9 combines with J gene TRBJ2-7; 9 bases map to TRBD1. The CDR3 sequence is 15 residues long. The germline V gene encodes CDR1 SEHNR and CDR2 FQNEAQ (reference sequence). The V segment lost 0 bases and the J segment 1 base; nucleotides outside the gene matches: 1. CDR3 in DNA: TGTGCCAGCAGCTTAGCGGGGACAGGGTCCTACGAGCAGTACTTC. Translating gives CASSLAGTGSYEQYF. Drawing the rest from reference TRBV7-9 and TRBJ2-7, the complete variable domain is DTGVSQNPRHKITKRGQNVTFRCDPISEHNRLYWYRQTLGQGPEFLTYFQNEAQLEKSRLLSDRFSAERPKGSFSTLEIQRTEQGDSAMYLCASSLAGTGSYEQYFGPGTRLTVT.

This clone was recorded a few times. The rearrangement joins TRBV5-1 to TRBJ1-2, with D tentatively TRBD1 (5 bases). The CDR3 spans 11 residues. V was trimmed by 4 bases and J by 8 bases, leaving 9 bases between them. Per the germline V gene, CDR1 is SGHRS and CDR2 is YFSETQ. Here the CDR3 DNA reads TGCGCCAGCAGCGGCAGGGAGGGCTACACCTTC. Its protein is CASSGREGYTF.